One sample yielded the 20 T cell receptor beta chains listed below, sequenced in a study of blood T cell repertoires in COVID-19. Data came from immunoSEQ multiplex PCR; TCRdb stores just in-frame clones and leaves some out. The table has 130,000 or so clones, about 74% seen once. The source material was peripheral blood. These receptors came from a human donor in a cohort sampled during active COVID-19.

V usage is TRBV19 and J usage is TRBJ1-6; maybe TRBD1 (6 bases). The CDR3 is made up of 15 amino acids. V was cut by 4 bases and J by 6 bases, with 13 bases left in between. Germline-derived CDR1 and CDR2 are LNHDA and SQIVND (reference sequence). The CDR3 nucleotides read TGTGCCAGTAGTACCTCCGGACAGACTAATTCACCCCTCCACTTT. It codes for CASSTSGQTNSPLHF.

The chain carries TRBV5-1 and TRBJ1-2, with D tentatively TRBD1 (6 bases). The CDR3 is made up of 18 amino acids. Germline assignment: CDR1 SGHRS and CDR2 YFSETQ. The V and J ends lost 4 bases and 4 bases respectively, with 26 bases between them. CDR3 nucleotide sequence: TGCGCCAGCAGCCAGGGGTGGCAGGATCCCTCCCCCGCCTATGGCTACACCTTC. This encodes CASSQGWQDPSPAYGYTF.

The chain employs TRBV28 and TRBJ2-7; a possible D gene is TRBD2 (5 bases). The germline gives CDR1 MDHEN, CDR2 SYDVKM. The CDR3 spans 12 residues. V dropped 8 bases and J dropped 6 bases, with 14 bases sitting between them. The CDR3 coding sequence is TGTGCCAGCGGTAATATAGGACTCGAGCAGTACTTC. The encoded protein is CASGNIGLEQYF. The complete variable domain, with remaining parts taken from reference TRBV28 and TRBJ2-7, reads DVKVTQSSRYLVKRTGEKVFLECVQDMDHENMFWYRQDPGLGLRLIYFSYDVKMKEKGDIPEGYSVSREKKERFSLILESASTNQTSMYLCASGNIGLEQYFGPGTRLTVT.

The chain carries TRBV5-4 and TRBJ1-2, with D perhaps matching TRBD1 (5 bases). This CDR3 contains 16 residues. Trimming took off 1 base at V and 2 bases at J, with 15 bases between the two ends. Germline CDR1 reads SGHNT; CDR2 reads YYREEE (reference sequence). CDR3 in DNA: TGTGCCAGCAGCTTGATGGCGACAGTAGCAAACTATGGCTACACCTTC. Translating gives CASSLMATVANYGYTF.

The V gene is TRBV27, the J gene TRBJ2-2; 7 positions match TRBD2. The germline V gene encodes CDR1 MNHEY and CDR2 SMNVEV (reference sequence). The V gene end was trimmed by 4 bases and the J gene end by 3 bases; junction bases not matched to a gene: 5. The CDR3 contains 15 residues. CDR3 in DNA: TGTGCCAGCAGTTCCACTAGCGAATACACCGGGGAGCTGTTTTTT. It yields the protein CASSSTSEYTGELFF.

The CDR3 protein is CASSYVRTGGSYGYTF. In nucleotides, the CDR3 is TGTGCCAGCAGTTACGTTAGGACAGGGGGCTCCTATGGCTACACCTTC. The chain recombines TRBV6-5 with TRBJ1-2, with 11 bases fitting TRBD1. CDR1 and CDR2 (germline): MNHEY, SVGAGI. The CDR3 runs 16 residues. V was clipped by 2 bases and J by 4 bases; unmatched bases: 6.

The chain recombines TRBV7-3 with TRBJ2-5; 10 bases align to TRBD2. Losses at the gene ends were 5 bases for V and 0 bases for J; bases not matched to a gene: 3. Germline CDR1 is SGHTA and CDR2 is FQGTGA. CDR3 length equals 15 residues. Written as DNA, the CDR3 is TGTGCCAGCAGCAAAAGCGGGGGGGACCAAGAGACCCAGTACTTC. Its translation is CASSKSGGDQETQYF.

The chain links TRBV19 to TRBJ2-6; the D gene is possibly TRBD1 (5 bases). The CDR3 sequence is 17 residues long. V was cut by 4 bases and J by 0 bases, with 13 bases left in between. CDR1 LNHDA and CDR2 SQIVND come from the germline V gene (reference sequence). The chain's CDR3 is CASSTQQVNSGANVLTF. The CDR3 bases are TGTGCCAGTAGTACCCAACAGGTAAACTCTGGGGCCAACGTCCTGACTTTC.

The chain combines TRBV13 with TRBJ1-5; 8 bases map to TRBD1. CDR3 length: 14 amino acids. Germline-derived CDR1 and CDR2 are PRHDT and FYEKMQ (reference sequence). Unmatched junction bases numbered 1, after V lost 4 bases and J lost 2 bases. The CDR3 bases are TGTGCCAGCAGCTCGGACAGGGGCAATCAGCCCCAGCATTTT. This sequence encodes CASSSDRGNQPQHF.

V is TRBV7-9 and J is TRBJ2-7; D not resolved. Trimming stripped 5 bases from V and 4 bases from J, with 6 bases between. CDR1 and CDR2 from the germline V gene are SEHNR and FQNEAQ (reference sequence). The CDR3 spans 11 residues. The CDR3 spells CASSDSYEQYF. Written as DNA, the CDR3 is TGTGCCAGCAGCGACTCATACGAGCAGTACTTC.

The CDR3 DNA is TGTGCCAGCAGTAACGGGGGGACCTATGGCTACACCTTC. Encoded protein: CASSNGGTYGYTF. The V and J genes are TRBV6-5 and TRBJ1-2, with D perhaps matching TRBD1 (5 bases). This CDR3 contains 13 residues. Germline loops: CDR1 MNHEY, CDR2 SVGAGI. V was cut by 5 bases and J by 4 bases, with 11 bases left in between.

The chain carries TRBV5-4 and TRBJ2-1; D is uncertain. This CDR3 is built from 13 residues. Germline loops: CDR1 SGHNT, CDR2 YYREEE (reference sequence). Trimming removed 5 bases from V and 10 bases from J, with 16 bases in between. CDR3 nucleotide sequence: TGTGCCAGCAGTGTTTTCCTTGGTGCGGAGCAGTTCTTC. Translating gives CASSVFLGAEQFF.

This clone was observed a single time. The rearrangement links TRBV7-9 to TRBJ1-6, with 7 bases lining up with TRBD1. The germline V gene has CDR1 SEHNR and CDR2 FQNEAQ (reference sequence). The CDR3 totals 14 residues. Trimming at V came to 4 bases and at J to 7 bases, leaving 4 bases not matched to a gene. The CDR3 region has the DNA TGTGCCAGCAGCTCAACAGGGGCAAATTCACCCCTCCACTTT. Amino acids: CASSSTGANSPLHF. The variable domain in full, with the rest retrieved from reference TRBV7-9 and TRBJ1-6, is DTGVSQNPRHKITKRGQNVTFRCDPISEHNRLYWYRQTLGQGPEFLTYFQNEAQLEKSRLLSDRFSAERPKGSFSTLEIQRTEQGDSAMYLCASSSTGANSPLHFGNGTRLTVT.

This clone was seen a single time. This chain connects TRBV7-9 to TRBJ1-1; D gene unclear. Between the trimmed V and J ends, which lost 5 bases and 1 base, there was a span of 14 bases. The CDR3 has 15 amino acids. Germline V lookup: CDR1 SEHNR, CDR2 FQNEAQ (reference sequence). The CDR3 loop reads CASSPLRGGNTEAFF. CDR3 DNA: TGTGCCAGCAGCCCCCTAAGAGGCGGGAACACTGAAGCTTTCTTT.

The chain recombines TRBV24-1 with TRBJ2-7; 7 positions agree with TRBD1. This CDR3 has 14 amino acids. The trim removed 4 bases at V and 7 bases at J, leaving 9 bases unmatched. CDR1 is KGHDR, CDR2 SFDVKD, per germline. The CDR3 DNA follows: TGTGCCACCAGTGACCGCTCCTCAGGGGGAGAGCAGTACTTC. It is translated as CATSDRSSGGEQYF.

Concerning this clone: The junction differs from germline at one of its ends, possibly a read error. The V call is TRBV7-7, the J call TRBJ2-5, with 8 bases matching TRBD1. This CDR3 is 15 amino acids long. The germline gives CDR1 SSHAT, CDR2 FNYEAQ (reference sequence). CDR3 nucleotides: TGTGCTAGCAGCTTAGCGGACAGGGCGGAGGAGACCCAGTACTTC. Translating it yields CASSLADRAEETQYF.

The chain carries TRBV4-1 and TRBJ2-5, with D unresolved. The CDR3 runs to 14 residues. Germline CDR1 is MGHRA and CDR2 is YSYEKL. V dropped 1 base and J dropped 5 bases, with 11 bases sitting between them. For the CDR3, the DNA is TGCGCCAGCAGCCAAGCCCGGGTTGAGGAGACCCAGTACTTC. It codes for CASSQARVEETQYF.

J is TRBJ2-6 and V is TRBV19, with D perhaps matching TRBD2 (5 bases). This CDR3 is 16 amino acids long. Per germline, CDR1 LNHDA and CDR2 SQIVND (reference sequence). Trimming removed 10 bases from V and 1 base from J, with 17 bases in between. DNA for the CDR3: TGTGCCACCAGCCTGGACGGAGGTTCTGGGGCCAACGTCCTGACTTTC. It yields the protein CATSLDGGSGANVLTF.

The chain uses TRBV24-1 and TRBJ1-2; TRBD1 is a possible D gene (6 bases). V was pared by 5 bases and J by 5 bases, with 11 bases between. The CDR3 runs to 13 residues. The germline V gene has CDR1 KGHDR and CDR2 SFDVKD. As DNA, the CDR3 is TGTGCCACCAGTGGCCTGGGGACATATGGCTACACCTTC. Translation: CATSGLGTYGYTF.

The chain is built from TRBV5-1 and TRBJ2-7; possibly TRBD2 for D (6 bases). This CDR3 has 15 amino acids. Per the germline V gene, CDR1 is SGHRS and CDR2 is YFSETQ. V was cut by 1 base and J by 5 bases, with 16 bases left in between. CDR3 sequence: CASSLWGGIRDEQYF. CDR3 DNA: TGCGCCAGCAGCTTGTGGGGCGGGATCCGAGACGAGCAGTACTTC.